This TCR beta chain was captured by sequencing in a study of blood T cell repertoires in COVID-19. Study context: Some COVID-19 samples were acute and others convalescent; all came from the United States, Italy and Spain.

Adults between about 18 and 95 years of age took part from 24 US areas. The V gene's germline CDR1 is SNHLY and CDR2 FYNNEI. V lost 2 bases and J lost 9, with 8 bases in between. The CDR3 sequence is 12 residues long. This clone showed up just once. Authors' data handling: Estimation of nucleated cell counts relied on the amplification of reference gene primers. Generated by immunoSEQ multiplex PCR, the TCRdb table keeps only in-frame clones and is missing some. V, J and clone size were drawn from that table, and D and trimming were deduced from the DNA. This sample has approximately 250,000 clones, with around 89% found just once.

This chain uses TRBV2 with TRBJ1-5, with D unresolved. This TCR derives from a woman aged 25 to 39 with acute COVID-19. Sequenced sample: PBMCs or T cells enriched from blood (not recorded which). CDR3 loop: CASSESTAPQHF. For the CDR3, the DNA is TGTGCCAGCAGTGAATCCACTGCGCCCCAGCATTTT.